This paragraph reports one T cell receptor beta chain. This sample stems from a study of blood T cell repertoires in COVID-19. Study background: COVID-19 samples from acute and convalescent phases originated in the United States, Italy and Spain.

The junction had 13 bases not matched to a gene; V was cut back by 2 bases and J by 0 bases. Germline CDR1 is ENHRY and CDR2 is SYGVKD. The CDR3 loop spans 19 amino acids. Sequencing was performed with immunoSEQ multiplex PCR; in TCRdb, only in-frame clones are kept and a portion is missing. There are 50,000 to 55,000 clones in the sample; approximately 85% occur only once, and around 6% lies in the top ten. V usage is TRBV10-3 and J usage is TRBJ2-7; 10 bases are a match to TRBD2. Sequenced input: peripheral blood. This clonotype originated in a man aged 55 to 69 with acute or convalescent COVID-19. The CDR3 loop reads CAISEPGLPSGRGSYEQYF. DNA of the CDR3: TGTGCCATCAGTGAGCCCGGACTTCCTAGCGGGAGAGGCTCCTACGAGCAGTACTTC.